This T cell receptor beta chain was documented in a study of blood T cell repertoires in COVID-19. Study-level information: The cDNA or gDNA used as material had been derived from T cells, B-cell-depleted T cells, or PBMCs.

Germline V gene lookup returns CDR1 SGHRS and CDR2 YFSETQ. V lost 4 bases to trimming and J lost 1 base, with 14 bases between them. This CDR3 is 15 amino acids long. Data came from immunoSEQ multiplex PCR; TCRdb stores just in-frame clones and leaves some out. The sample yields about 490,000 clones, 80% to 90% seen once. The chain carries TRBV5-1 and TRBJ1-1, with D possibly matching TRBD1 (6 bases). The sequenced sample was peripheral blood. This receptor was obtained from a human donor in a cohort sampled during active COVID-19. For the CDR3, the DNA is TGCGCCAGCAGCCTAGCTGGGACACAGAACACTGAAGCTTTCTTT. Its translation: CASSLAGTQNTEAFF.